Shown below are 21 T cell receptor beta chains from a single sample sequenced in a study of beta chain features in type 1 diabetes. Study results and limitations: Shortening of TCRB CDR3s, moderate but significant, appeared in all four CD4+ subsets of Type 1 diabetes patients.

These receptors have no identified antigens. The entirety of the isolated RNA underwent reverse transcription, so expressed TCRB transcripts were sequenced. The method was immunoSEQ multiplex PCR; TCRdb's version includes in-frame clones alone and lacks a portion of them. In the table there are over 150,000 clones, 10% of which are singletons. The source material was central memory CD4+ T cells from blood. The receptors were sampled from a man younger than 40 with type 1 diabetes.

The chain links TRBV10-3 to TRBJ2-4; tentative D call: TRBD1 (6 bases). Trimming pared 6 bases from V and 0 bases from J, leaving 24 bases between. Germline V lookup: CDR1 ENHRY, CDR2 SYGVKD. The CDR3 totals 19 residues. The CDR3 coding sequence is TGTGCCATCAGCGAACCCTCCAGGACAGATAACTTAGCCAAAAACATTCAGTACTTC. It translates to CAISEPSRTDNLAKNIQYF.

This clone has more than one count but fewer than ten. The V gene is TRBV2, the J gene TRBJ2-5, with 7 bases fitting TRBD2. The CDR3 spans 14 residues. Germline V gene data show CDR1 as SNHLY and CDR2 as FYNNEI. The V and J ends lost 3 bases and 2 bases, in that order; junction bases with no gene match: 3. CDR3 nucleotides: TGTGCCAGCAGTGAGGGTAGCGGGCAAGAGACCCAGTACTTC. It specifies CASSEGSGQETQYF.

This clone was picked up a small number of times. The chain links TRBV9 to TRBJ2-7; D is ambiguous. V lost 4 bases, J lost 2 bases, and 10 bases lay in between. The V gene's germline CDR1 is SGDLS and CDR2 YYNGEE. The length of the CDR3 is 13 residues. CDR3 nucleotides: TGTGCCAGCAGCAAACAACCGACCTACGAGCAGTACTTC. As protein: CASSKQPTYEQYF.

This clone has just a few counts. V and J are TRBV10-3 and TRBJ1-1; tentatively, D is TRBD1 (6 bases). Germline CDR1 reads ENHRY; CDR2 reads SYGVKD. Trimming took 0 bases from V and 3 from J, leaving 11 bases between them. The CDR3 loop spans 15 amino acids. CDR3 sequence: CAISESLGQYTEAFF. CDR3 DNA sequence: TGTGCCATCAGTGAGTCACTCGGACAGTACACTGAAGCTTTCTTT.

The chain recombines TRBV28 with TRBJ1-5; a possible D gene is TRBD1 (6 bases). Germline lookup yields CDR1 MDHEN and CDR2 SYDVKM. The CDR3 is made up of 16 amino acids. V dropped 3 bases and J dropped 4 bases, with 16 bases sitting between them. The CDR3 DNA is TGTGCCAGCAGTTTGTTGACCCTGAGGGGGAATCAGCCCCAGCATTTT. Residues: CASSLLTLRGNQPQHF. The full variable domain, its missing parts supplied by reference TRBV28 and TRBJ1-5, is DVKVTQSSRYLVKRTGEKVFLECVQDMDHENMFWYRQDPGLGLRLIYFSYDVKMKEKGDIPEGYSVSREKKERFSLILESASTNQTSMYLCASSLLTLRGNQPQHFGDGTRLSIL.

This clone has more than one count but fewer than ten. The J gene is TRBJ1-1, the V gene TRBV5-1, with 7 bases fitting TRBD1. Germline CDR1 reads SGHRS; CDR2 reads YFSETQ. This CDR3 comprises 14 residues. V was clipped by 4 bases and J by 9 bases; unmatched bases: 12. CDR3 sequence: CASSTAFGTAQAFF. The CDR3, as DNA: TGCGCCAGCAGCACCGCTTTCGGGACAGCCCAAGCTTTCTTT. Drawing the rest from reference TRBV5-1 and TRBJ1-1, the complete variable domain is KAGVTQTPRYLIKTRGQQVTLSCSPISGHRSVSWYQQTPGQGLQFLFEYFSETQRNKGNFPGRFSGRQFSNSRSEMNVSTLELGDSALYLCASSTAFGTAQAFFGQGTRLTVV.

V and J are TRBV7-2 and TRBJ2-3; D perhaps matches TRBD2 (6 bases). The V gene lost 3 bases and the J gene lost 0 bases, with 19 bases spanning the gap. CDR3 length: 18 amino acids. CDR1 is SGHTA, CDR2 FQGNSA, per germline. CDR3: CASSFFVAGGSSTDTQYF. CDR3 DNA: TGTGCCAGCAGCTTTTTTGTAGCCGGGGGTTCTAGCACAGATACGCAGTATTTT.

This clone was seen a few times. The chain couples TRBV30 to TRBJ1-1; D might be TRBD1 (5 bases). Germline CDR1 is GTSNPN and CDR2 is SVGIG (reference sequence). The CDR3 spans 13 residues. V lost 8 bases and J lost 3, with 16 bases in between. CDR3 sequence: CAGTGEMDTEAFF. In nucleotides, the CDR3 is TGTGCCGGTACAGGTGAAATGGACACTGAAGCTTTCTTT.

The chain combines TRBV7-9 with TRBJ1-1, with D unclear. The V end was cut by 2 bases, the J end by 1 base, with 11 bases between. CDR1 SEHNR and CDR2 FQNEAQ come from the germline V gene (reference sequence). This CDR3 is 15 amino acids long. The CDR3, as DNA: TGTGCCAGCAGCTTACATTCACTGCAGAACACTGAAGCTTTCTTT. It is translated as CASSLHSLQNTEAFF.

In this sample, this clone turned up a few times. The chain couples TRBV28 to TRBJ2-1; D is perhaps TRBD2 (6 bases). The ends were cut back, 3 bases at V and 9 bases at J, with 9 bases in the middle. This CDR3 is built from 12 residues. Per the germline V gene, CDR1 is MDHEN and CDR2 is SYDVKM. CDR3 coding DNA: TGTGCCAGCAGTTTGGGACTCCCTGAGCAGTTCTTC. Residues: CASSLGLPEQFF. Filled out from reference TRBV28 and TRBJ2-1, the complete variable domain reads DVKVTQSSRYLVKRTGEKVFLECVQDMDHENMFWYRQDPGLGLRLIYFSYDVKMKEKGDIPEGYSVSREKKERFSLILESASTNQTSMYLCASSLGLPEQFFGPGTRLTVL.

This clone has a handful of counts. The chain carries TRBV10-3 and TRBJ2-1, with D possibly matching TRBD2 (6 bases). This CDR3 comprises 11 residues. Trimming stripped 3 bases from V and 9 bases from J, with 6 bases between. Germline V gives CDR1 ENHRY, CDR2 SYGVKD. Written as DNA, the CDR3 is TGTGCCATCAGTGACGGGAGTGAGCAGTTCTTC. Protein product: CAISDGSEQFF.

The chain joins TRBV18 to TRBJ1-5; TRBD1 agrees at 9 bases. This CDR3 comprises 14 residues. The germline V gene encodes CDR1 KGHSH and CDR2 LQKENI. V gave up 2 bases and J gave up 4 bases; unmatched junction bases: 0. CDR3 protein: CASSPDRGNQPQHF. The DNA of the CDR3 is TGTGCCAGCTCACCAGACAGGGGGAATCAGCCCCAGCATTTT.

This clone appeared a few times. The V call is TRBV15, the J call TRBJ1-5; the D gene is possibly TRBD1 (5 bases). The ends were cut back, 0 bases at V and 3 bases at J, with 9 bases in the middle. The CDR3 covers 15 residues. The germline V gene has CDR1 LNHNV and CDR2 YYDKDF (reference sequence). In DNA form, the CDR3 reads TGTGCCACCAGCAGAGATGACAGAATCAATCAGCCCCAGCATTTT. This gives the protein CATSRDDRINQPQHF.

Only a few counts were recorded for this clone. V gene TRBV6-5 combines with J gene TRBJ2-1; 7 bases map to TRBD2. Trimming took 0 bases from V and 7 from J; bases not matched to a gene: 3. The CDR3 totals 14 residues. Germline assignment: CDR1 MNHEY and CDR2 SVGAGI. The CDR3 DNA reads TGTGCCAGCAGTTACTCTAGACTAGCAAATGAGCAGTTCTTC. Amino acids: CASSYSRLANEQFF.

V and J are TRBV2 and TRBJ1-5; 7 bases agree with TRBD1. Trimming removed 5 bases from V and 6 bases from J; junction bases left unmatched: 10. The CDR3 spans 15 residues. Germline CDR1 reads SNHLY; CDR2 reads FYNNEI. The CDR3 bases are TGTGCCAGCAGTCGAGACAGGGTTGCTGTTCAGCCCCAGCATTTT. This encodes CASSRDRVAVQPQHF.

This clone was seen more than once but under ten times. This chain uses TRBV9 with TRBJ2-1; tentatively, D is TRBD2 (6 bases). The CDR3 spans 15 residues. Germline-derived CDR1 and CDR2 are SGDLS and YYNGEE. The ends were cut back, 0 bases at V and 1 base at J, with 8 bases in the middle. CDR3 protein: CASSVAGESYNEQFF. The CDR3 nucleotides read TGTGCCAGCAGCGTAGCGGGAGAGTCCTACAATGAGCAGTTCTTC. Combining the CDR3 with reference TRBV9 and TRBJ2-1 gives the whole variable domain DSGVTQTPKHLITATGQRVTLRCSPRSGDLSVYWYQQSLDQGLQFLIQYYNGEERAKGNILERFSAQQFPDLHSELNLSSLELGDSALYFCASSVAGESYNEQFFGPGTRLTVL.

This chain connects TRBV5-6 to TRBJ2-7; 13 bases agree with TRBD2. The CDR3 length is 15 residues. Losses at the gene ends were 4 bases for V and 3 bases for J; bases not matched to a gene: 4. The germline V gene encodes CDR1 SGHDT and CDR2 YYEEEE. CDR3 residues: CASSGGLAGLYEQYF. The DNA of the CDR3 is TGTGCCAGCAGCGGGGGACTAGCGGGACTCTACGAGCAGTACTTC. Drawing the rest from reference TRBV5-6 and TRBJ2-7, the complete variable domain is DAGVTQSPTHLIKTRGQQVTLRCSPKSGHDTVSWYQQALGQGPQFIFQYYEEEERQRGNFPDRFSGHQFPNYSSELNVNALLLGDSALYLCASSGGLAGLYEQYFGPGTRLTVT.

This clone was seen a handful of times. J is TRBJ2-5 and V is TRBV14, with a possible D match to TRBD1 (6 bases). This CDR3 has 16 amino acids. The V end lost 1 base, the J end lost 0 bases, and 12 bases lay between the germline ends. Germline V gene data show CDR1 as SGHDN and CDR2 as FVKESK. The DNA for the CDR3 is TGTGCCAGCAGCCAAGGGAGGACAGCGTACCAAGAGACCCAGTACTTC. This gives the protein CASSQGRTAYQETQYF.

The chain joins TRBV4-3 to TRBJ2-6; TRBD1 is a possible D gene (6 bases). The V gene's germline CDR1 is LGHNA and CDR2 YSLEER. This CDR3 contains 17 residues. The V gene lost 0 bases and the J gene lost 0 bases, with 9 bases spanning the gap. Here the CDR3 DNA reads TGCGCCAGCAGCCAAGATAGGACAGTCTCTGGGGCCAACGTCCTGACTTTC. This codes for CASSQDRTVSGANVLTF.

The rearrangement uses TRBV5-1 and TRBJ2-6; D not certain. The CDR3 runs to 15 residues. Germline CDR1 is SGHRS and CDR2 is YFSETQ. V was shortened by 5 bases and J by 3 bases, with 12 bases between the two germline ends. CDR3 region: CASRAVPGGANVLTF. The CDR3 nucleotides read TGCGCCAGCAGGGCCGTCCCAGGTGGGGCCAACGTCCTGACTTTC.

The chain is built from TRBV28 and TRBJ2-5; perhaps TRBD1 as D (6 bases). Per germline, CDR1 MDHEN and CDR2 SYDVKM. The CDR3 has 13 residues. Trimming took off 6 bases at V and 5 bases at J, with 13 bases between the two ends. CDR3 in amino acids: CASSQRTAETQYF. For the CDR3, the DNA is TGTGCCAGCAGCCAAAGGACAGCCGAGACCCAGTACTTC. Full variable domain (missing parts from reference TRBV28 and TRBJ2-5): DVKVTQSSRYLVKRTGEKVFLECVQDMDHENMFWYRQDPGLGLRLIYFSYDVKMKEKGDIPEGYSVSREKKERFSLILESASTNQTSMYLCASSQRTAETQYFGPGTRLLVL.